This T cell receptor beta chain was recorded in a study of blood T cells in healthy people across ages. Study-wide results and caveats: More naive CD4+ cells and higher diversity marked long-lived donors relative to aged donors.

With a J-beta primer mix and a sample-barcoded 5' primer, a second PCR ran 7 to 11 cycles. TCRdb used MiXCR to reprocess the 5' RACE reads, holding one entry per CDR3 protein. The sample records about 620,000 distinct CDR3 sequences, around 21% being singletons. Details on this clonotype: The target antigen is unknown.

V shed 6 bases, J shed 9 bases, and the junction held 3 bases outside the gene matches. The CDR3 has 12 amino acids. Sequences were obtained from blood. The clonotype comes from a man between 65 and 85 years old in good health. The rearrangement joins TRBV12-3 or TRBV12-4 to TRBJ2-1, with 9 bases lining up with TRBD1. CDR3 nucleotide sequence: TGTGCCAGCAGGGAGGGACAGGGTGAGCAGTTCTTC. Translated: CASREGQGEQFF.